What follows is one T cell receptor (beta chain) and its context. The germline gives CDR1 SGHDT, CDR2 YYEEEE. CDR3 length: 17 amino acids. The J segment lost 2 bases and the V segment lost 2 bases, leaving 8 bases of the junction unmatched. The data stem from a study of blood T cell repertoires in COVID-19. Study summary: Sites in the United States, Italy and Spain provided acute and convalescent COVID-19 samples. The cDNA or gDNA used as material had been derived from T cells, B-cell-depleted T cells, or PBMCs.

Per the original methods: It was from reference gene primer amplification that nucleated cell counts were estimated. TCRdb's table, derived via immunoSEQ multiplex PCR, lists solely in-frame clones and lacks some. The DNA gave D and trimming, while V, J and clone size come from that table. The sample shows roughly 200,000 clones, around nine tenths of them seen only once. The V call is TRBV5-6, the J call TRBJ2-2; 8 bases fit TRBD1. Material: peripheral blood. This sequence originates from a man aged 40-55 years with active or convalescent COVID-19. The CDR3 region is CASSFSMTGANTGELFF. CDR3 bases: TGTGCCAGCAGCTTCTCGATGACAGGGGCTAACACCGGGGAGCTGTTTTTT. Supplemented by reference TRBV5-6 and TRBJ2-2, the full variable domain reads DAGVTQSPTHLIKTRGQQVTLRCSPKSGHDTVSWYQQALGQGPQFIFQYYEEEERQRGNFPDRFSGHQFPNYSSELNVNALLLGDSALYLCASSFSMTGANTGELFFGEGSRLTVL.